The present T cell receptor (beta chain) was sequenced within a study of blood T cell repertoires in COVID-19. Turning to the study itself: Acute and convalescent COVID-19 samples came from the United States, Italy and Spain. PBMCs, B-cell-depleted T cells, or T cells were the source of the cDNA or gDNA that made up the material.

Per the germline V gene, CDR1 is LGHDT and CDR2 is YNNKEL (reference sequence). Germline trimming cut 5 bases from V and 4 bases from J; bases unmatched to any gene: 4. This CDR3 spans 13 amino acids. In its sample, this clone was seen a few times. In the original analysis: Counts of nucleated cells, estimated from reference gene primer amplification, were obtained. The protocol was immunoSEQ multiplex PCR, while the TCRdb copy is restricted to in-frame clones and leaves out a portion. Clonal size and the V and J genes are those of that table, whereas D and trimming came from the DNA. This table has about 120,000 clones, less than 90% appearing once.

This clonotype originated in a young man with acute or convalescent COVID-19. The sequenced material came from peripheral blood. The genes are TRBV3-1 (or the pseudogene TRBV3-2) and TRBJ1-2, with 7 bases fitting TRBD1. The CDR3 protein is CASSSPGGYGYTF. The CDR3 bases are TGTGCCAGCAGCTCCCCAGGGGGCTATGGCTACACCTTC.